This T cell receptor (beta chain) was found in a study of shared clonotypes between healthy human individuals (dated by TCRdb to the early 2020s). Notes on the research overall: Three men and two women, aged 18 to 49 years, made up the cohort. Leukapheresis yielded between about 0.9 and 8.9 billion PBMCs per donor. To increase sequencing depth and limit assay-specific biases, TCR repertoire library preparation and sequencing were carried out by different laboratories using diverse techniques. Per donor, three plates each were used for CD4 naive and CD4 memory, two for CD8 naive, and one for CD8 memory. To estimate repertoire size and how much clonotypes are shared between individuals, the study performed deep sequencing of blood TCR repertoires from a few healthy adults.

Points the paper makes about the study in general: The genetic and exposure-history diversity represented was limited by the small number of donors. Across a few donors, approximately 5% of naive CD4, 3% to 3.5% of naive CD8, roughly 2.2% of memory CD4, and approximately 0.4% of memory CD8 clonotypes were shared. Sampling was restricted to blood, and TCR repertoires in tissue are likely to differ from TCR repertoires in blood. Naive subsets generally had larger estimated clonotype richness than memory subsets did. Pairwise subsampling indicated that sequencing depth was expected to affect the degree of clonotype sharing among donors. Rarefaction of sorted-subset datasets indicated incomplete sequencing despite the large sequencing depth. Clonotypes shared by all four sorted-subset donors showed higher generation probabilities than non-shared clonotypes.

The donors were healthy, HIV-negative adults with no recently reported acute infections or vaccinations. Every donor was a Caucasian adult residing in Nashville, Tennessee, USA. Magnetic negative selection was used to enrich CD4+ T cells, after which naive cells were positively selected on CD45RA and the negative fraction became the memory subset. Blood was obtained by leukapheresis, after which PBMCs were separated by Ficoll-Histopaque density gradient centrifugation and cryopreserved in liquid nitrogen vapor phase. Analytical flow cytometry was used to check the purity and quantity of every magnetically sorted T cell population. From each sorted fraction, genomic DNA was isolated and quantified by UV absorbance on a Nanodrop 2000c. Using the deep immunoSEQ assay, TCR CDR3 regions were amplified from genomic DNA by multiplex PCR. Extracted genomic DNA from each cell subset was spread evenly across all wells of several immunoSEQ 96-well plates, with each plate serving as a replicate. For sorted subsets, each replicate PCR was loaded with approximately 0.2 ug genomic DNA, equivalent to 25,000 to 35,000 T cell genomes. The purified libraries were quantified using a Qubit 3.0 fluorometer, sized with a Bioanalyzer 2100, and then quantified again using the KAPA Library Quantification kit. A separate single-read 150-cycle Illumina NextSeq 550 flow cell was used to sequence each immunoSEQ 96-well plate. In the original analysis: Because the immunoSEQ output included only junctional sequences and no quality scores, the filtering could not be the same as the filtering used for full-length reads. Sequences were annotated with PyIR, a Python wrapper for IgBLAST v1.9, using IMGT germline references to assign V/J genes and CDR3. Any read was removed if the V/J assignment was weak (E-value above 1e-6), the CDR3 was missing, or the read contained stop codons, out-of-frame junctions, or ambiguous translated residues. V3J clonotypes were defined by identical inferred V gene, J gene, and CDR3 amino acid sequence. The percentage overlap between two repertoires was calculated by dividing the number of shared unique clonotypes by the size of the smaller repertoire. Repertoire richness was assessed with RTK rarefaction, the Chao1 estimator, and Recon v2.1 estimates of unobserved clonotypes. For all TCRbeta clonotypes obtained by the gDNA method from a handful of donors, generation probabilities were computed with OLGA. The source is immuneACCESS, and TCRdb retained only in-frame sequences with V and J called. Part of the clones is not carried over; for the studies checked, unresolved V genes explain less than half of this, and the remainder is unexplained. V and J calls and clone size are as listed in that table; D and trimming were resolved from the DNA. The sample table holds 780,000 or so clones, of which roughly 72% were seen once. Together, the top ten hold approximately 1.8% of the sample.

This clone was seen repeatedly, ten times or more. The antigen it recognizes is unknown. No much larger clonotype is one base removed from it; base qualities were not supplied. V is pared back by 6 bases and J by 7 bases, with 15 bases lying between the germline termini. There are 14 amino acids in the CDR3, from cysteine to phenylalanine inclusive. CDR3 DNA only is kept here, 42 bases in frame from base 1. CDR1 and CDR2 were assigned from the germline V gene as ENHRY and SYGVKD. Here the chain combines TRBV10-3 and TRBJ2-2; the D gene is perhaps TRBD2, on 6 matching bases. The receptor was derived from a woman aged 25-40 years in good health. Sequencing was carried out using memory CD4+ T cells sorted from blood. The cell subset or site label for this specimen denotes: CD45RA-negative fraction. The CDR3 protein: CAIRRDEADGELFF. The DNA reads as follows: TGTGCCATCAGGCGGGACGAAGCGGACGGGGAGCTGTTTTTT.